Presented here are 9 T cell receptor beta chains from one specimen sequenced in a study of blood T cells in healthy people across ages. A J-beta primer mix and a sample-barcoded 5' primer were used in a second PCR of about 7 to 12 cycles. One entry per CDR3 protein, called by TCRdb with MiXCR from the 5' RACE reads. The sample shows approximately 780,000 distinct CDR3 sequences, roughly 24% of them seen only once. These data are also associated with another study on T cells of mothers and their children.

What was sequenced was blood. The receptors stem from a boy aged 10-17 years in good health.

This clonotype showed up just a few times. The chain recombines TRBV7-9 with TRBJ2-7; 10 nucleotides align to TRBD1. Per the germline V gene, CDR1 is SEHNR and CDR2 is FQNEAQ (reference sequence). The J segment lost 9 bases and the V segment lost 0 bases, leaving 8 bases of the junction unmatched. This CDR3 is built from 15 residues. This chain's CDR3 is CASSLAGTGVDVQYF. The CDR3 nucleotides read TGTGCCAGCAGCTTAGCAGGGACAGGGGTGGACGTGCAGTACTTC.

V gene TRBV19 combines with J gene TRBJ2-1, with a weak D call TRBD2 (7 bases). The closer fit of TRBJ2-5 to the DNA end suggests the J call may be wrong. Per the germline V gene, CDR1 is LNHDA and CDR2 is SQIVND (reference sequence). The CDR3 is 14 amino acids. The CDR3 DNA reads TGTGCCAGTAGTTACAGGGAGGGAGTAGGGACCCAGTACTTC. It is translated as CASSYREGVGTQYF.

The chain combines TRBV11-2 with TRBJ2-3; the D gene is possibly TRBD2 (6 bases). From germline, CDR1 is SGHAT and CDR2 FQNNGV. The ends were cut back, 2 bases at V and 0 bases at J, with 12 bases in the middle. The CDR3 is 16 amino acids. The CDR3 nucleotides are TGTGCCAGCAGCTTACTACTAGCTGTTAGCACAGATACGCAGTATTTT. Translating it yields CASSLLLAVSTDTQYF.

This clonotype was counted only a few times. The rearrangement uses TRBV20-1 and TRBJ2-5; 11 nucleotides agree with TRBD1. V shed 6 bases and J 2 bases; nucleotides not matched to a gene: 8. Germline CDR1 reads DFQATT; CDR2 reads SNEGSKA (reference sequence). This CDR3 has 15 amino acids. The CDR3 DNA follows: TGCAGTGCCCGGGACAGGGGGGAATATCAAGAGACCCAGTACTTC. The encoded protein is CSARDRGEYQETQYF.

This clonotype was detected only a few times. This CDR3 reads CASSIVAGNTEAFF. The CDR3 DNA reads TGTGCCAGTAGTATAGTCGCAGGGAACACTGAAGCTTTCTTT. The chain couples TRBV19 to TRBJ1-1; no clear D gene. V gave up 1 base and J gave up 1 base, with 7 bases separating them. The CDR3 loop spans 14 amino acids. Per the germline V gene, CDR1 is LNHDA and CDR2 is SQIVND (reference sequence).

The table lists this clonotype with a few counts. The chain links TRBV5-1 to TRBJ2-1; 8 nucleotides agree with TRBD2. Germline assignment: CDR1 SGHRS and CDR2 YFSETQ. The CDR3 spans 17 residues. V lost 1 base, J lost 0 bases, and 6 bases stayed unmatched. This chain's CDR3 is CASSLKSGGFSYNEQFF. For the CDR3, the DNA is TGCGCCAGCAGCTTGAAAAGCGGGGGCTTCTCCTACAATGAGCAGTTCTTC.

The chain employs TRBV6-5 and TRBJ1-1; D unresolved. Trimming left V 0 bases short and J 2 bases short, with 10 bases between. The CDR3 runs 15 residues. Germline CDR1 reads MNHEY; CDR2 reads SVGAGI. As DNA, the CDR3 is TGTGCCAGCAGTTACTCTTCAGCCCTTAACACTGAAGCTTTCTTT. This codes for CASSYSSALNTEAFF.

This clonotype has only a few counts. The chain joins TRBV6-2 or TRBV6-3 to TRBJ1-2; D call uncertain. CDR1 is MNHEY and CDR2 is SVGEGT in the germline V gene. V lost 7 bases and J 4 bases, leaving 16 bases between the germline ends. The CDR3 is 14 residues long. CDR3 coding DNA: TGTGCCAGCACCCGATTAAAGGCCTCCTATGGCTACACCTTC. Translated: CASTRLKASYGYTF.

The sample holds many counts of this clonotype. The chain is built from TRBV12-3 or TRBV12-4 and TRBJ2-1; no clear D gene. Trimming pared 4 bases from V and 8 bases from J, leaving 9 bases between. The CDR3 loop spans 12 amino acids. CDR3 in DNA: TGTGCCAGCAGTTCCACTGGGGATGAGCAGTTCTTC. Its protein product is CASSSTGDEQFF.